Shown below are 17 T cell receptor beta chains from a single sample sequenced in a study of shared clonotypes between healthy human individuals (dated by TCRdb to 2018 to 2021). Libraries were made using the immunoSEQ multiplex PCR assay. TCRdb's version of the immuneACCESS table is confined to in-frame rearrangements and falls short of the full clone set. An unresolved V gene accounts for under half of the shortfall where checked; the remainder is of unknown origin. This sample comprises 2 million or so clones, roughly 94% of them detected only once. The ten most abundant clones make up around 1.1% of the sample. CD8 naive samples were obtained by positive selection for CCR7 among CD45RO-negative cells, yielding a CD45RA+CCR7+ population from which TemRA cells were excluded. The material sequenced was naive CD8+ T cells sorted from blood. The cell subset or site label for this specimen denotes: CD45RA+CCR7+. These receptors were taken from a man aged 18 to 29 in good health.

The chain carries TRBV5-6 and TRBJ2-7; weak D call: TRBD2 (5 bases). V gave up 2 bases and J gave up 1 base, with 10 bases separating them. Looked up from germline, CDR1 is SGHDT and CDR2 is YYEEEE. The CDR3 extends over 14 amino acids. CDR3 sequence: CASSLSDYSYEQYF. CDR3 nucleotide sequence: TGTGCCAGCAGCTTAAGTGACTATTCCTACGAGCAGTACTTC.

The V gene is TRBV27, the J gene TRBJ2-1, with a tentative D call TRBD2 (5 bases). Trimming removed 5 bases at V and 1 base at J, with 15 bases between. Germline CDR1 and CDR2: MNHEY and SMNVEV (reference sequence). The CDR3 contains 16 residues. CDR3 sequence reads: CASSPYAGSSYNEQFF. The CDR3 DNA reads TGTGCCAGCAGTCCCTATGCGGGTTCTTCCTACAATGAGCAGTTCTTC.

The chain has TRBV9 and TRBJ2-5; no definite D call. V was cut by 4 bases and J by 0 bases, with 10 bases left in between. Germline V gives CDR1 SGDLS, CDR2 YYNGEE. The CDR3 length is 14 residues. CDR3 residues: CASSPGWYQETQYF. The DNA of the CDR3 is TGTGCCAGCAGCCCCGGCTGGTACCAAGAGACCCAGTACTTC.

The J gene is TRBJ2-5, the V gene TRBV4-1; D might be TRBD1 (5 bases). Germline CDR1 reads MGHRA; CDR2 reads YSYEKL. There are 13 residues in the CDR3. Trimming cost V 3 bases and J 4 bases, with 9 bases left between them. The CDR3 here is CASSQIGVETQYF. CDR3 nucleotide sequence: TGCGCCAGCAGCCAGATAGGGGTAGAGACCCAGTACTTC.

Regarding this clone: Other DNA sequences of this sample code for an identical CDR3. V usage is TRBV27 and J usage is TRBJ2-3, with D unresolved. The CDR3 has 12 residues. The germline CDR1 and CDR2 sequences are MNHEY and SMNVEV (reference sequence). V was cut by 6 bases and J by 4 bases, with 8 bases left in between. CDR3 DNA sequence: TGTGCCAGCAGGTCCCTGGCAGATACGCAGTATTTT. Amino acid sequence: CASRSLADTQYF.

The V and J genes are TRBV5-6 and TRBJ1-2; D not resolved. Looked up from germline, CDR1 is SGHDT and CDR2 is YYEEEE. The CDR3 is 15 residues long. V lost 4 bases and J lost 7, with 20 bases in between. For the CDR3, the DNA is TGTGCCAGCAGCCCTCCGAGCGAGGGATCTACTGGCTACACCTTC. Translated, it gives CASSPPSEGSTGYTF.

The rearrangement joins TRBV10-2 to TRBJ2-3; possible D gene TRBD2, 6 bases. The ends were cut back, 8 bases at V and 0 bases at J, with 24 bases in the middle. The CDR3 contains 18 residues. Per the germline V gene, CDR1 is WSHSY and CDR2 is SAAADI. This chain's CDR3 is CASPEPGRGGASTDTQYF. The CDR3, as DNA: TGCGCCAGCCCTGAACCCGGCCGCGGAGGGGCTAGCACAGATACGCAGTATTTT.

The chain employs TRBV28 and TRBJ2-2, with D perhaps TRBD2 (5 bases). The CDR3 is 14 residues long. CDR1 is MDHEN and CDR2 is SYDVKM in the germline V gene. V dropped 2 bases and J dropped 7 bases, with 11 bases sitting between them. In DNA, the CDR3 is TGTGCCAGCAGTTTACGAGGGTTTGTCGGGGAGCTGTTTTTT. This codes for CASSLRGFVGELFF.

The chain combines TRBV6-6 with TRBJ2-7; D uncertain. Germline CDR1 is MNHNY and CDR2 is SVGAGI (reference sequence). CDR3 size: 14 residues. V was shortened by 0 bases and J by 4 bases, with 10 bases between the two germline ends. CDR3 bases: TGTGCCAGCAGTTACTCCTTTGACGCGTACGAGCAGTACTTC. This gives the protein CASSYSFDAYEQYF.

The chain has TRBV7-8 and TRBJ2-2; no clear D. CDR1 is SGHVS, CDR2 FQNEAQ, per germline. There are 16 residues in the CDR3. The V gene lost 0 bases and the J gene lost 2 bases, with 10 bases spanning the gap. CDR3 amino acids: CASSLALIGNTGELFF. Written as DNA, the CDR3 is TGTGCCAGCAGCTTAGCGCTAATAGGCAACACCGGGGAGCTGTTTTTT.

This rearrangement joins TRBV6-5 to TRBJ2-7, with 7 bases matching TRBD2. The CDR3 spans 14 residues. Germline assignment: CDR1 MNHEY and CDR2 SVGAGI. V trimming: 6 bases; J trimming: 5 bases; junction bases outside the gene matches: 10. The CDR3 loop is CASSRTGTIDEQYF. In nucleotides, the CDR3 is TGTGCCAGCAGCCGAACCGGGACTATCGACGAGCAGTACTTC.

The gene calls are TRBV7-9 and TRBJ2-7, with 7 nucleotides matching TRBD1. The J segment lost 3 bases and the V segment lost 5 bases, leaving 4 bases of the junction unmatched. Germline CDR1 reads SEHNR; CDR2 reads FQNEAQ (reference sequence). This CDR3 is 13 amino acids long. CDR3 bases: TGTGCCAGCAGCGTCGGGACAGACTACGAGCAGTACTTC. Translation gives CASSVGTDYEQYF.

This chain uses TRBV10-3 with TRBJ2-7; 8 bases match TRBD2. Losses at the gene ends were 6 bases for V and 2 bases for J; bases not matched to a gene: 21. CDR1 is ENHRY and CDR2 is SYGVKD in the germline V gene. CDR3 length: 19 residues. The CDR3 DNA is TGTGCCATCAGCGGGGATCATCCGGTACCGGGGGGGAGCCCCTACGAGCAGTACTTC. It is translated as CAISGDHPVPGGSPYEQYF.

The chain couples TRBV27 to TRBJ2-2; weak D call: TRBD2 (5 bases). CDR3 length: 16 residues. Per the germline V gene, CDR1 is MNHEY and CDR2 is SMNVEV (reference sequence). Trimming shortened V by 1 base and J by 10 bases, and 19 bases separated the two germline ends. CDR3 in amino acids: CASSLFGLSGSEELFF. In DNA form, the CDR3 reads TGTGCCAGCAGTTTATTTGGCCTATCTGGTAGCGAGGAGCTGTTTTTT.

The chain joins TRBV19 to TRBJ1-2; D is perhaps TRBD1 (5 bases). V shed 9 bases and J shed 0 bases, with 8 bases lying between them. The CDR3 has 12 amino acids. Per germline, CDR1 LNHDA and CDR2 SQIVND (reference sequence). The CDR3 protein is CASGHPNYGYTF. The DNA of the CDR3 is TGTGCCAGCGGACACCCTAACTATGGCTACACCTTC. Together with reference TRBV19 and TRBJ1-2, the CDR3 gives the full variable domain: DGGITQSPKYLFRKEGQNVTLSCEQNLNHDAMYWYRQDPGQGLRLIYYSQIVNDFQKGDIAEGYSVSREKKESFPLTVTSAQKNPTAFYLCASGHPNYGYTFGSGTRLTVV.

V and J are TRBV2 and TRBJ1-5; no clear D. V was cut by 3 bases and J by 0 bases, with 9 bases left in between. CDR3 length: 15 amino acids. CDR1 is SNHLY and CDR2 is FYNNEI in the germline V gene. The CDR3 DNA reads as TGTGCCAGCAGTGAGGAGGGTTTTAGCAATCAGCCCCAGCATTTT. This codes for CASSEEGFSNQPQHF.

The chain is built from TRBV7-6 and TRBJ2-3; 11 bases are shared with TRBD2. The V and J ends lost 3 bases and 3 bases, in that order; junction bases with no gene match: 2. The CDR3 runs to 15 residues. The germline CDR1 and CDR2 sequences are SGHVS and FNYEAQ. DNA for the CDR3: TGTGCCAGCAGCTTTACTAGCGGGAGTACAGATACGCAGTATTTT. Its translation: CASSFTSGSTDTQYF.